This T cell receptor beta chain was recorded in a study of T cells in localized non-small cell lung cancer. The assay was immunoSEQ multiplex PCR, and TCRdb's table has in-frame clones only and misses some. The repertoire includes 3,000 to 3,500 clones, 25% to 30% of them detected once, and around 15% sits in the top ten. Findings and caveats of the study: Elevated circulating T cell density in blood was associated with longer overall survival. Analysis by sequencing included only one tumor region, so heterogeneity remains possible.

The table lists this clone with a few counts. As yet, its antigen is unknown. Material: lung tumor tissue, obtained before any cancer treatment. The clonotype was recovered from a man between 40 and 70 years old with stage III lung adenocarcinoma.

CDR3 nucleotide sequence: TGTGCCATCAGTGAGGGCCCTTCCCCAAAGCTCTATGGCTACACCTTC. Its protein is CAISEGPSPKLYGYTF. The genes are TRBV10-3 and TRBJ1-2, with D hard to call. The CDR3 contains 16 residues. Germline assignment: CDR1 ENHRY and CDR2 SYGVKD. Trimming pared 2 bases from V and 4 bases from J, leaving 17 bases between.